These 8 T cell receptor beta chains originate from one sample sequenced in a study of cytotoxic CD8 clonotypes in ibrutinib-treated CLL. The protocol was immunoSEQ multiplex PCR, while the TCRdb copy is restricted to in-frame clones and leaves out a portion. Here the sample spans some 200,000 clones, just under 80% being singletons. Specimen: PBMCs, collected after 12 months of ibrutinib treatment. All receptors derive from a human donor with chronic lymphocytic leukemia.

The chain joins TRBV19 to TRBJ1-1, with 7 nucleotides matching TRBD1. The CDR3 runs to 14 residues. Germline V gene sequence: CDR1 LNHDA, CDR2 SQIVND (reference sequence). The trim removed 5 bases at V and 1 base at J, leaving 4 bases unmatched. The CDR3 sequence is CASSPRQGNTEAFF. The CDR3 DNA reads TGTGCCAGTAGTCCCCGACAGGGGAACACTGAAGCTTTCTTT.

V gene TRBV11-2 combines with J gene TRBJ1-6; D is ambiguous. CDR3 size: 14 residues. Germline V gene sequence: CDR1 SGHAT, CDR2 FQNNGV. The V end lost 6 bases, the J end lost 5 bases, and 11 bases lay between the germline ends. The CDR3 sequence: CASRRPIHNSPLHF. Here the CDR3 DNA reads TGTGCCAGCAGGCGACCGATCCATAATTCACCCCTCCACTTT.

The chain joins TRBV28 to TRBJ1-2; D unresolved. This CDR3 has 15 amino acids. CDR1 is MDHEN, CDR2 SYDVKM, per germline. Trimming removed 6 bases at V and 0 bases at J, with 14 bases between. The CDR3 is CASRGITQSNYGYTF. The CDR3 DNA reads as TGTGCCAGCAGGGGGATTACCCAGTCTAACTATGGCTACACCTTC.

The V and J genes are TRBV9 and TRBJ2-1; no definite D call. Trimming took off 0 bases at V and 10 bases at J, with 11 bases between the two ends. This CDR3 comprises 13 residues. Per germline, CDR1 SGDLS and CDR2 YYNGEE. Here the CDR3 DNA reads TGTGCCAGCAGCGTAGGGGTGGCACAGGAGCAGTTCTTC. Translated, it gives CASSVGVAQEQFF.

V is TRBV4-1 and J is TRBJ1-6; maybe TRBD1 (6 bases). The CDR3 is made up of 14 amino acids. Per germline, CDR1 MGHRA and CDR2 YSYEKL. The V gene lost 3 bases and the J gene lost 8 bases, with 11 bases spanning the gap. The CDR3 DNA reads TGCGCCAGCAGCCACGGGAGGGGGTATTCACCCCTCCACTTT. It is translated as CASSHGRGYSPLHF.

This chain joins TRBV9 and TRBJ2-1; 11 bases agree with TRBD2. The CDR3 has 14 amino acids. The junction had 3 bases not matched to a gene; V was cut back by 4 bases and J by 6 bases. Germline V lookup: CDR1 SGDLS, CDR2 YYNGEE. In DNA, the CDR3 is TGTGCCAGCAGCAATAGCGGGGGGGCCAATGAGCAGTTCTTC. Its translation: CASSNSGGANEQFF.

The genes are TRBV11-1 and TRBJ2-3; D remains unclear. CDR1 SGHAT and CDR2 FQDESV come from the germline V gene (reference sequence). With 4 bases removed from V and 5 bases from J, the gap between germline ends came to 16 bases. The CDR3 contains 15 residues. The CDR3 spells CASSWTRISVDTQYF. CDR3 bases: TGTGCCAGCAGCTGGACCCGTATCTCGGTAGATACGCAGTATTTT.

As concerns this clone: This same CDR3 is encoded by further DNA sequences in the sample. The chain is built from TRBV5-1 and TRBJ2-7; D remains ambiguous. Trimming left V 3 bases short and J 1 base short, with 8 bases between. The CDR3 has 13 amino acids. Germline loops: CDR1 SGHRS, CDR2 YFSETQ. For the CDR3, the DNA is TGCGCCAGCAGCTCCAACCCGTCCTACGAGCAGTACTTC. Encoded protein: CASSSNPSYEQYF.